Below, one T cell receptor beta chain is given with its context. At least ten counts were recorded for this clonotype. Its antigen specificity is not known. No clone much larger than this one lies a single base away; base qualities are absent. Clipping removes 5 bases from V and 6 bases from J, with 2 as the unmatched junction base count. CDR1 LNHDA and CDR2 SQIVND are derived from the germline V gene (reference sequence). CDR3 length: 12 amino acids, cysteine to phenylalanine. Of all the DNA, just the CDR3 is kept, 36 bases in frame from base 1. Library construction relied on RACE. TCRdb shows the sequencer as NextSeq 500. During library preparation, unique molecular identifiers were attached to individual cDNA molecules so that TCRs could be counted quantitatively and reproducibly. For every blood RNA sample, sequencing covered both the TCR alpha and TCR beta chains. The study's own analysis went as follows. Samples had a median of roughly 87,000 TCRs, with a range from about 23,224 to 750,000. V, J and CDR3 annotation of the TCR reads was carried out using the Decombinator software suite. For PS versus PT1 abundance plots, all samples were subsampled to the same number of TCRs (28,000). TCRs were defined as expanded if absent before sensitization and observed at least eight times at the 2-week time point. TCRdb reprocessed the public reads (quality trimming at Q25 with fastp, clone calling with MiXCR) and kept in-frame beta chains. Each entry is one CDR3 protein sequence, shown with its most common DNA and genes. What appears here as the V and J calls and clone size reflects TCRdb's work, not the paper's. Recorded for this sample are tens of thousands of distinct CDR3 sequences; more than 9% of them occurred a single time. The ten largest clones capture roughly 8.8% of the sample.

The sample's time point label, in plain terms: pre-sensitization, week 0. According to the study, the label for this sample's treatment or condition signals: therapeutic diphenylcyclopropenone sensitization with weekly scalp DPC. At every patch-test visit, the blood draw took place before the patch test was put on. Eligible patients were aged 18 to 70, diagnosed with alopecia, deemed suitable for DPC therapy, and excluded if pregnant. Unfractionated whole blood was collected in Tempus Blood RNA tubes, and total RNA was extracted from that blood. These data are taken from a study of human T cells and chemical hapten exposure listed by TCRdb under 2021. Background for the entire study: For sensitization, 2% DPC in acetone was applied to a 2 cm by 2 cm area of upper inner arm skin. Patch testing was done on the upper back using Finn chambers containing 0.01% DPC, and results were scored after 6 days according to International Contact Dermatitis Research Group standards. In alopecia patients, the study followed how the peripheral blood TCR repertoire changed in vivo over primary and secondary sensitization to diphenylcyclopropenone (DPC), a hapten. The libraries were sequenced as a pool, and the TCR yield per sample differed mostly because of small variations in library volumes within the pool. Blood was sampled from patients pre-sensitization (week 0) and at 2, 6 and about 24 weeks after DPC sensitization. Approximately 28 alopecia patients gave blood for TCR sequencing at one to four time points (pre-sensitization, 2, 6 and 24 weeks). The patient cohort, mostly female, included alopecia areata with under or over 50% scalp involvement, alopecia totalis and alopecia universalis. Patients additionally received weekly therapeutic DPC doses to the scalp throughout the roughly 25-week study period.

Here is what the overall study found, with its caveats: Because all patients had alopecia, a presumed autoimmune disease, the immune response of the patients might differ from that of healthy individuals. Compared with pre-sensitization or healthy control sets, expanded TCRs formed significantly more large CDR3 similarity clusters, which is consistent with antigen-driven responses. DPC sensitization did not change the number of TCRs with a frequency above 1 in 1000, and there was no evidence of changes in global repertoire structure. After repeated subsampling, the strength of the expansion versus patch-test correlation and the threshold at which it became significant changed. A positive correlation was found between the number of PT1 expanded TCRs and patch test score, with significance reached at thresholds 8, 16 and 32 but not 4.

The origin of this receptor is a man in his forties with alopecia areata. Some clones in this sample may be carry-over from other donors' samples. Sequenced here: whole blood, sampled in connection with sensitization to the hapten diphenylcyclopropenone (DPC). This chain joins TRBV19 to TRBJ2-7; the junction holds 9 bases that match TRBD2. The CDR3 region reads CASSLLAGEQYF. The DNA sequence is TGTGCCAGTAGTTTACTAGCGGGCGAGCAGTACTTC.